This T cell receptor beta chain was observed in a study of regulatory T cells in long-lasting Graves disease. CDR3 length: 15 residues. CDR1 and CDR2 (germline): KGHDR, SFDVKD. V was cut by 1 base and J by 3 bases, with 9 bases left in between. Arm-PCR of CDR3 regions and iRepertoire HTBI primers were used to build TCR beta libraries. TCRdb redid the calling of the multiplex PCR reads with MiXCR, one entry per CDR3 protein. The sample yields 360,000 or so distinct CDR3 sequences, 23% seen once. Study-level results: Persistent disease showed a preference for TRBV28, TRBJ1-2 and TRBJ2-5.

Sample time point: persistent/refractory GD, antithyroid drugs over 5 years with positive TRAb. Isolated PBMC RNA provided the starting material for the TCR library. On this clonotype itself: The target antigen is unknown.

The source of this sequence is a woman between 35 and 50 years old with Graves disease. Sequenced material: peripheral blood mononuclear cells (PBMCs), taken when the disease was refractory, from a patient treated with antithyroid drugs. The V gene is TRBV24-1, the J gene TRBJ2-1; no clear D gene. CDR3: CATSDFSSYYNEQFF. The CDR3 DNA follows: TGTGCCACCAGTGATTTCAGCTCCTACTACAATGAGCAGTTCTTC.